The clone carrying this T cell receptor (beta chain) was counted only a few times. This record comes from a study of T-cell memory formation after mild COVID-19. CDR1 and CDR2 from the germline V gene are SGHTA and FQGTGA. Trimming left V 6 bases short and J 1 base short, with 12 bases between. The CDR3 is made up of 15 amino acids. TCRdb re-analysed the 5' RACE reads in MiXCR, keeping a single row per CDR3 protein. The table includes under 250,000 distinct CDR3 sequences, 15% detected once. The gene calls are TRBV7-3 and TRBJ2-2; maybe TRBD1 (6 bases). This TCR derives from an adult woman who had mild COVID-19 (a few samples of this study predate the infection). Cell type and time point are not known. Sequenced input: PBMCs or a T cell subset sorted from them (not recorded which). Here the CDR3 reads CASRPDSLNTGELFF. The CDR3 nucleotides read TGTGCCAGCAGGCCGGACAGCCTGAACACCGGGGAGCTGTTTTTT.